This T cell receptor beta chain was identified during a study of Ad26.COV2.S vaccination and SARS-CoV-2 variants (dated by TCRdb to the early 2020s). With regard to the full study: Vaccine-arm donors came from COV1001, a multicentre, randomized, double-blind, placebo-controlled phase I-IIa trial of Ad26.COV2.S in healthy adults. Ad26.COV2.S was administered intramuscularly at a dose of 5x10^10 or 1x10^11 viral particles, either as one shot or as two shots given 56 days apart. TCRbeta repertoire sequencing served as the tool for gauging how specific and how broad the SARS-CoV-2-reactive T cell receptors were following Ad26.COV2.S vaccination. The TCR-sequenced set comprised around 32 samples: approximately 19 Ad26.COV2.S vaccine recipients, 5 placebo recipients and 8 SARS-CoV-2 convalescent individuals. Trial participants were randomized into five groups of five, in which low-dose or high-dose Ad26.COV2.S was given once or twice, or placebo was given on both occasions. Investigators remained blinded to trial group allocation during experiments and outcome assessment.

TCRbeta CDR3 regions were sequenced with the immunoSEQ Assay. After extraction, genomic DNA underwent amplification by bias-controlled multiplex PCR, followed by high-throughput sequencing. The original methods were these. To quantify the absolute abundance of each unique TCRbeta CDR3 region, sequences were collapsed and filtered. Usable DNA was measured by amplifying reference genes present in all nucleated cells, and TCRbeta template counts were normalized to that usable DNA to estimate T cell fraction. Repertoire TCRs were annotated as SARS-CoV-2-specific when V gene, CDR3 amino acid sequence and J gene were exactly matched to a known reactive TCR set. The reference SARS-CoV-2 TCR set came from MIRA and was filtered for enrichment in COVID-19-positive ImmuneCODE repertoires, removing public or cross-reactive TCRs. Based on the MIRA antigens, annotated TCRs were further analysed at the level of specific ORF or position within ORF. Depth was the summed frequency of annotated unique rearrangements, while breadth was defined as annotated unique rearrangements over total unique productive rearrangements. Two-sided Wilcoxon rank-sum tests were applied when comparing TCR breadth between groups. In its TCRdb copy, this immuneACCESS table keeps in-frame sequences only and misses some clones. Where compared with another copy, unresolved V genes explain less than half of these, and the others have no known cause. The V and J calls and the clone size are those of that table, but D and trimming were determined from the DNA. This sample gives a few hundred thousand clones in total; around 85% of them show up just once. The top ten hold less than 3.5% of the sample.

The intended sense of this specimen's treatment or condition label: about 20 received Ad26.COV2.S at low or high dose, single or two shots; roughly five received placebo; per-sample allocation not given. Repertoires of vaccine and placebo recipients were sequenced from samples taken on day 63 after the first injection. In Cohort 1b, more than 20 adults aged 18-55 years were enrolled at a single site in Boston, USA, between 29 July and 7 August 2020. As a vaccine, Ad26.COV2.S was a replication-incompetent adenovirus type 26 vector that expressed a prefusion-stabilized SARS-CoV-2 spike protein derived from the original Wuhan strain. About this clone: Its antigen target is currently unknown. Base qualities were left out, and no much larger clone turns up one base away.

Broader findings and caveats from the paper: According to the authors, total T cell responses may have been underestimated by the TCR breadth and depth analyses. Non-spike TCR breadth was comparable between vaccine and placebo recipients, consistent with the vaccine containing only spike. After vaccination, spike-specific CD8+ and CD4+ T cell responses were reported to show substantial breadth. The study was not powered to compare responses between vaccine doses or regimens. Compared with placebo recipients, Ad26.COV2.S recipients showed higher spike-specific TCR breadth (P = 0.0014).

The input for sequencing was peripheral blood, taken in a trial of Ad26.COV2.S vaccine versus placebo. The TCR comes from a person between 18 and 65 years old who received the Ad26.COV2.S COVID-19 vaccine or a placebo.

At the DNA level, the sequence is TGTGCCAGCAGCTTGGACCAGAGAAACACCATATATTTT. This encodes CASSLDQRNTIYF. The receptor chain draws on TRBV5-4 and TRBJ1-3, with the D gene too uncertain to name. The germline V gene (reference sequence) provides CDR1 SGHNT and CDR2 YYREEE. V is cut by 0 bases and J by 5 bases, and the space between the germline ends is 6 bases. The cysteine opens and the phenylalanine closes a CDR3 of 13 amino acids. CDR3 DNA only is kept here, 39 bases in frame from base 1.